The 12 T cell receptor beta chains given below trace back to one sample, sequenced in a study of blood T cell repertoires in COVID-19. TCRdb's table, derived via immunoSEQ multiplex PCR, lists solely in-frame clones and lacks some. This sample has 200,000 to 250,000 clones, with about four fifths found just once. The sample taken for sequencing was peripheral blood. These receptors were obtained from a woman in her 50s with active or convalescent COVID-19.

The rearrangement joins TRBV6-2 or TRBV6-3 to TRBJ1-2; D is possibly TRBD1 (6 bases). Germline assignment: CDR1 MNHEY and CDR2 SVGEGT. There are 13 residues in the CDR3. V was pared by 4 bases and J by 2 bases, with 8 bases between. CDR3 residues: CASSFQGNYGYTF. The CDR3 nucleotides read TGTGCCAGCAGTTTCCAGGGGAACTATGGCTACACCTTC.

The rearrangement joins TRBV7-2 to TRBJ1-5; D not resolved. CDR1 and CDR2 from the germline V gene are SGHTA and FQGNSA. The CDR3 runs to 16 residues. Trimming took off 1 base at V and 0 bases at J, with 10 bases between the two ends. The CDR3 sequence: CASSLGGYYSNQPQHF. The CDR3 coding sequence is TGTGCCAGCAGCTTAGGTGGCTACTATAGCAATCAGCCCCAGCATTTT. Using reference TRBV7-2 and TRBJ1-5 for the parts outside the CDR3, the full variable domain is GAGVSQSPSNKVTEKGKDVELRCDPISGHTALYWYRQSLGQGLEFLIYFQGNSAPDKSGLPSDRFSAERTGGSVSTLTIQRTQQEDSAVYLCASSLGGYYSNQPQHFGDGTRLSIL.

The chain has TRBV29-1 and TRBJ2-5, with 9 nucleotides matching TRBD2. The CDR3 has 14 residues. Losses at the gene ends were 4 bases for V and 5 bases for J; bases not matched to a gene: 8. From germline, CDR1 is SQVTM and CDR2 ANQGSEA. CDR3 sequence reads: CSVVGRGGLETQYF. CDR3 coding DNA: TGCAGCGTTGTCGGGCGGGGGGGCCTGGAGACCCAGTACTTC.

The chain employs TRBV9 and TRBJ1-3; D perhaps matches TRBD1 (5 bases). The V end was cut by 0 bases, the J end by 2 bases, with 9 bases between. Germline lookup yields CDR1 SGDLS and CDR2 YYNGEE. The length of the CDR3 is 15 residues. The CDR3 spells CASSVGTQAGNTIYF. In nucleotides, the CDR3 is TGTGCCAGCAGCGTAGGGACACAGGCTGGAAACACCATATATTTT.

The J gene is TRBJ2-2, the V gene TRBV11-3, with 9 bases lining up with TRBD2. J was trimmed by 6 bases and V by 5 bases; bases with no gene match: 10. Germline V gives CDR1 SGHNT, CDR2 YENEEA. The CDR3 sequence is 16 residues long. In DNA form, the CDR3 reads TGTGCCAGCAGCCAGTGGGGCGGGAGGGCCCCCGGGGAGCTGTTTTTT. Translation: CASSQWGGRAPGELFF.

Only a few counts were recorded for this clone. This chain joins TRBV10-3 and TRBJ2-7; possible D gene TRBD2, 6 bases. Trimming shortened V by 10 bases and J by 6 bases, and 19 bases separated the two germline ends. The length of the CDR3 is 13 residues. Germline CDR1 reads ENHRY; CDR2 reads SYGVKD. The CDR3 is CARQGKGGLEQYV. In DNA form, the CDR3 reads TGTGCCAGACAAGGAAAGGGAGGTCTCGAGCAGTACGTC.

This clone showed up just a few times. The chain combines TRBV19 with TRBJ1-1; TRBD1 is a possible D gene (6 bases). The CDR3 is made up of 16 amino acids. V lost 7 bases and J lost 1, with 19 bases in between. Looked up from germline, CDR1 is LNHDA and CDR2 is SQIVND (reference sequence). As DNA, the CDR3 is TGTGCCAGTAAAGGGGGTGCTGGGACGGAGAACACTGAAGCTTTCTTT. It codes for CASKGGAGTENTEAFF.

DNA for the CDR3: TGTGCCAGCACGAGATACTCTGGAAACACCATATATTTT. Its translation is CASTRYSGNTIYF. This chain links TRBV28 with TRBJ1-3; no reliable D call. The CDR3 has 13 residues. Looked up from germline, CDR1 is MDHEN and CDR2 is SYDVKM. The germline V and J ends were trimmed by 7 bases and 0 bases, with 7 bases remaining between them. Together with reference TRBV28 and TRBJ1-3, the CDR3 gives the full variable domain: DVKVTQSSRYLVKRTGEKVFLECVQDMDHENMFWYRQDPGLGLRLIYFSYDVKMKEKGDIPEGYSVSREKKERFSLILESASTNQTSMYLCASTRYSGNTIYFGEGSWLTVV.

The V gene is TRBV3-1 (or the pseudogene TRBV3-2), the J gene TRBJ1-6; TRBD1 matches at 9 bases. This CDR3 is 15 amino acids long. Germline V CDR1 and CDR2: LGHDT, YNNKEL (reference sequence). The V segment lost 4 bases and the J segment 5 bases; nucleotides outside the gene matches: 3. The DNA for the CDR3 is TGTGCCAGCAGCCTCGGACAGGGGCATAATTCACCCCTCCACTTT. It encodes CASSLGQGHNSPLHF.

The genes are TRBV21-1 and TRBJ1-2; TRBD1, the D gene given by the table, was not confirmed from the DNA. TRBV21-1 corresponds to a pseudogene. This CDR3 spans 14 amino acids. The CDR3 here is CATPRQGTFYGYTF. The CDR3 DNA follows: TGTGCCACTCCAAGACAGGGGACGTTCTATGGCTACACCTTC.

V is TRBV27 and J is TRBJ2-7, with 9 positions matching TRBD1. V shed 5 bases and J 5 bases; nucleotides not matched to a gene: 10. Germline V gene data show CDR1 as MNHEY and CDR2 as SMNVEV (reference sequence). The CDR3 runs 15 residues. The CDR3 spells CASSPGPRTGDEQYF. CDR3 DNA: TGTGCCAGCAGTCCCGGACCCCGGACAGGGGACGAGCAGTACTTC.

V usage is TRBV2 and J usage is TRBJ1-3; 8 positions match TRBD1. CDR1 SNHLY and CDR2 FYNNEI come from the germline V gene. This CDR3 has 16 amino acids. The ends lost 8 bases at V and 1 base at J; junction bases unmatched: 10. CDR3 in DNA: TGTGCCAGCTCGAGGCAGGGGGCAGCGTCTGGAAACACCATATATTTT. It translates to CASSRQGAASGNTIYF.